What follows is one T cell receptor beta chain and its context. Its specificity is unknown. Germline values: CDR1 LGHDT, CDR2 YNNKEL (reference sequence). V was clipped by 4 bases and J by 0 bases, with 10 bases between them. This CDR3 is 15 amino acids long. The data stem from a study of blood T cells in healthy people across ages. Notes on the study in general: Bulk PBMC profiling left naive and antigen-experienced comparisons inconclusive.

Each of the donors had roughly 10 milliliters of peripheral blood drawn into EDTA-treated Vacutainer tubes. They isolated at least 6 million PBMCs from each sample. Then a second PCR, running roughly 7 to 11 cycles, was carried out with a sample-barcoded 5' primer and a J-beta primer mix. A template-switch adaptor with 12 random nucleotides tagged each cDNA molecule. TCRdb redid the calling of the 5' RACE reads with MiXCR, one entry per CDR3 protein. This table has 1.4 million or so distinct CDR3 sequences, approximately 43% appearing once. This sequence joins TRBV3-1 and TRBJ2-1; a possible D gene is TRBD2 (6 bases). The sample consisted of blood. This TCR came from a woman under 30 in good health. The CDR3 DNA follows: TGTGCCAGCAGCCGGCCCGGGAGCTCCTACAATGAGCAGTTCTTC. Its translation: CASSRPGSSYNEQFF.